This T cell receptor beta chain was retrieved from a study of blood T cell repertoires in COVID-19. Study-level information: Acute-phase and convalescent COVID-19 samples originated in the United States, Italy and Spain. The cDNA or gDNA used as material had been derived from T cells, B-cell-depleted T cells, or PBMCs.

Clinical history as reported by participants underpinned cohort assignment. CDR3 length: 12 amino acids. Germline V CDR1 and CDR2: MDHEN, SYDVKM. The trim removed 5 bases at V and 8 bases at J, leaving 5 bases unmatched. Original processing methods: Amplification of reference gene primers was used by the study to estimate nucleated cell counts. The data were produced by immunoSEQ multiplex PCR, yet TCRdb's version contains in-frame clones alone and is incomplete. The V and J calls and clone size come from that table; D and trimming were worked out from the DNA. This table holds 380,000 or so clones, approximately 91% found once.

Sequenced material: PBMCs or T cells enriched from blood (not recorded which). The source of this sequence is a woman in her thirties or forties with acute COVID-19. The chain links TRBV28 to TRBJ1-2; 7 bases agree with TRBD1. CDR3 bases: TGTGCCAGCAGTCAACAGGGGTGGGGCTACACCTTC. This encodes CASSQQGWGYTF.